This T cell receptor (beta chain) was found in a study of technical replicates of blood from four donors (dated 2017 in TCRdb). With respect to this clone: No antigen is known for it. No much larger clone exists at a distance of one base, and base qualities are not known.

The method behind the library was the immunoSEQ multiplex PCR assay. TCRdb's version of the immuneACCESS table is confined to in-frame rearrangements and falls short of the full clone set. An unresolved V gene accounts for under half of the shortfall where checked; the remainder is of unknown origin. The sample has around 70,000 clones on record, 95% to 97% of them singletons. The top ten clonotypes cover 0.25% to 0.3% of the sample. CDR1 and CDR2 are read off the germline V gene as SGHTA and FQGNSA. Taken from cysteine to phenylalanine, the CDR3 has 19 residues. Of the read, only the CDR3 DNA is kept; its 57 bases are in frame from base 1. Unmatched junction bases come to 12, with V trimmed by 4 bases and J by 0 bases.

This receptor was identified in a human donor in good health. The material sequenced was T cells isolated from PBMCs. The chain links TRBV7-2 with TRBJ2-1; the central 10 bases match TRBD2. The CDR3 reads CASSSIAGGLRSSYNEQFF. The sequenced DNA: TGTGCCAGCAGCTCTATAGCGGGAGGCCTACGGAGCTCCTACAATGAGCAGTTCTTC. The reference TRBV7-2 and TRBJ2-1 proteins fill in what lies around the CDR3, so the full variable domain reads GAGVSQSPSNKVTEKGKDVELRCDPISGHTALYWYRQSLGQGLEFLIYFQGNSAPDKSGLPSDRFSAERTGGSVSTLTIQRTQQEDSAVYLCASSSIAGGLRSSYNEQFFGPGTRLTVL.